The table lists the clone carrying this T cell receptor beta chain with a count of one. The antigen is undetermined. V trimming: 0 bases; J trimming: 4 bases; junction bases outside the gene matches: 3. The CDR3 runs 15 residues. Germline-derived CDR1 and CDR2 are MNHEY and SMNVEV (reference sequence). This entry comes from a study of shared clonotypes between healthy human individuals. About the study: Ranging from 18 to 49 in age, donors were two women and a few men.

Overall study findings and caveats: The study found about 5% of naive CD4 clonotypes shared across four donors. Non-shared clonotypes were found to have lower generation probabilities than the clonotypes that were shared by all four of the sorted-subset donors. In general, naive subsets displayed greater estimated richness than memory subsets did.

Naive CD8 populations comprised CD45RO-negative cells positively selected for CCR7, excluding terminally differentiated effector memory CD45RA+ cells. TCRdb's table, derived via immunoSEQ multiplex PCR, lists solely in-frame clones and lacks some. The table records roughly 1,800,000 clones, just under 95% of them present only once. The gene calls are TRBV27 and TRBJ2-1; 7 bases line up with TRBD2. This TCR derives from a young man in good health. The sample taken for sequencing was naive CD8+ T cells sorted from blood. The CDR3 loop reads CASSLSLAEYNEQFF. In nucleotides, the CDR3 is TGTGCCAGCAGTTTATCCCTAGCGGAGTACAATGAGCAGTTCTTC.